These T cell receptor beta chains were read from a single sample in a study of blood T cells in healthy people across ages. Each CDR3 protein gets one entry after TCRdb re-called the 5' RACE reads with MiXCR. This sample has roughly 1.5 million distinct CDR3 sequences, with less than 45% found just once. The sample consisted of blood. These receptors all come from a woman under 30 in good health. Both conserved end residues are part of each CDR3. Fields, in order: J gene, clone size, D gene, V gene, CDR3 DNA, CDR3 protein. D genes are given only for firm matches. Rows give clone size only sometimes, using once, few, many, or a class for an expanded clone.

TRBJ2-5 NA NA TRBV7-3 TGTGCCAGCAGCCGCCCCGGGGAGGAGACCCAGTACTTC CASSRPGEETQYF
TRBJ2-1 few NA TRBV29-1 TGCAGCGCTACAGGGTCCATACTTACCTCCTACAATGAGCAGTTCTTC CSATGSILTSYNEQFF
TRBJ2-1 few NA TRBV25-1 TGTGCCAGCAGTGGTCCCCCCACGGGTGAGTGGTATGAGCAGTTCTTC CASSGPPTGEWYEQFF
TRBJ2-7 NA NA TRBV5-1 TGCGCCAGCAGAGTTATTTCTCAAGAGGCCCAGTACTTC CASRVISQEAQYF
TRBJ2-7 once NA TRBV6-5 TGTGCCAGCGGTTACCAGGGATCCTACGAGCAGTACTTC CASGYQGSYEQYF
TRBJ2-7 NA NA TRBV9 TGTGCCAGCAGCGGCGGTGTAGGGCACGAGCAGTACTTC CASSGGVGHEQYF
TRBJ2-6 few NA TRBV29-1 TGCAGCGTTGAAGCGGGGTACTCTGGGGCCAACGTCCTGACTTTC CSVEAGYSGANVLTF
TRBJ2-5 NA NA TRBV3-1 TGTACCAGCAGCCAAAGGGAAGAGACCCAGTACTTC CTSSQREETQYF
TRBJ2-7 NA TRBD1 TRBV12-3/TRBV12-4 TGTGCCAGCAGTGGGACAGGGGGCTGGGGCGAGCAGTACTTC CASSGTGGWGEQYF
TRBJ2-7 many TRBD1 TRBV6-2/TRBV6-3 TGTGCCAGCAGTGGGACGACAGGGACCGAGCAGTACTTC CASSGTTGTEQYF
TRBJ1-5 NA NA TRBV7-2 TGTGCCAGCAGCTTAACACAGGACAATCAGCCCCAGCATTTT CASSLTQDNQPQHF
TRBJ2-5 NA NA TRBV28 TGTGCCAGCAGTTTCCCCAAACCCCAAGAGACCCAGTACTTC CASSFPKPQETQYF
TRBJ2-7 NA NA TRBV7-2 TGTGCCAGCAGCTTATTTGACTACCCGGGGTCGGCAGCAAGCTACGAGCAGTACTTC CASSLFDYPGSAASYEQYF
TRBJ2-7 NA NA TRBV29-1 TGCAGCGTTGGCCGGTCGGACTACGAGCAGTACTTC CSVGRSDYEQYF
TRBJ2-1 NA TRBD2 TRBV9 TGTGCCAGCAGCGTAGGCCCCAGCGGGAGTGGGTACAATGAGCAGTTCTTC CASSVGPSGSGYNEQFF
TRBJ2-5 NA NA TRBV29-1 TGCAGCGTTGAAGTATGGGATAGCCCCTACAATGAGCAGTACTTC CSVEVWDSPYNEQYF
TRBJ1-1 NA NA TRBV7-2 TGTGCCAGCAGCTTAGATCGCGGACGGCGGGGGAACACTGAAGCTTTCTTT CASSLDRGRRGNTEAFF
TRBJ2-5 NA NA TRBV11-2 TGTGCCAGCAGCTTAGATCCGGCAGTACAAGAGACCCAGTACTTC CASSLDPAVQETQYF
TRBJ2-5 NA TRBD1 TRBV6-6 TGTGCCAGTAAGGGTGCGTCGACAGGGGTCAATGAGCAGTACTTC CASKGASTGVNEQYF
TRBJ2-7 NA NA TRBV2 TGTGCCAGCACCGAGACGATGACAGTTGCCTACGAGCAGTACTTC CASTETMTVAYEQYF
TRBJ2-7 NA NA TRBV3-1 TGTGCCAGCAGCCCAGGCCCTCCGAGGGGCTACGAGCAGTACTTC CASSPGPPRGYEQYF
TRBJ1-6 many NA TRBV6-5 TGTGCCAGCAGCTGGGACTCGCATAATTCACCCCTCCACTTT CASSWDSHNSPLHF
TRBJ2-7 few TRBD2 TRBV10-3 TGTGCCATCAGTGAGGGACTAGCGGGGTCTGTCTACGAGCAGTACTTC CAISEGLAGSVYEQYF
TRBJ1-4 NA NA TRBV4-3 TGCGCCAGCAGCCAAAGACTTGGGGCCAGTGAAAAACTGTTTTTT CASSQRLGASEKLFF
TRBJ2-3 many NA TRBV29-1 TGCAGCGTTGAACGACGCGAGGATACGCAGTATTTT CSVERREDTQYF
TRBJ2-7 few TRBD1 TRBV20-1 TGCAGTGCTAGAGATCCACAGGGGGCGGTCGAGCAGTACTTC CSARDPQGAVEQYF